What follows are 14 T cell receptor beta chains derived from one specimen sequenced in a study of post-analysis software for immune sequencing data (dated by TCRdb to 2013 to 2016). No cognate antigen is known for these TCRs. Points the paper makes about the study in general: A handful of TRBV segments, including TRBV5-6, TRBV5-1 and TRBV20-1, were significantly more frequent in patients than controls.

The library relied on PCR. Instrument used: Illumina HiSeq 2500. To reduce PCR and sequencing biases, unique molecular identifiers were incorporated into the TCR beta cDNA libraries. TCRdb passed the public sequencing reads through fastp at Q25 and MiXCR, retaining productive beta sequences. Every distinct CDR3 protein forms one entry, paired with its most common genes and DNA. The sample table records roughly 580,000 distinct CDR3 sequences; 44% of these occur just once. Approximately 1.7% of the sample rests with the top ten. Sequenced material: blood. Every receptor here comes from a girl between 10 and 17 years old with multiple sclerosis.

A word on this clonotype: A much larger clone is a single base away; this may be a read error. The chain is built from TRBV29-1 and TRBJ2-4, with TRBD2 matching over 14 bases. The CDR3 length is 15 residues. Germline CDR1 reads SQVTM; CDR2 reads ANQGSEA. Trimming at V came to 3 bases and at J to 13 bases, leaving 11 bases not matched to a gene. CDR3 protein: CSVDGTSGGYYGQYF. Written as DNA, the CDR3 is TGCAGCGTTGATGGGACTAGCGGGGGCTACTACGGGCAGTACTTC.

With regard to this clonotype: This may arise from a read error, as a much more abundant clone is one base away. The genes are TRBV5-6 and TRBJ2-5, with D possibly called TRBD1 or TRBD2 (5 bases each). The germline V gene has CDR1 SGHDT and CDR2 YYEEEE. The CDR3 extends over 13 amino acids. The CDR3 region is CVSSLGVQETQYF. CDR3 DNA sequence: TGTGTCAGCAGCTTGGGGGTCCAAGAGACCCAGTACTTC.

The rearrangement links TRBV29-1 to TRBJ1-2; the match to TRBD1 covers 7 bases. Germline V gene sequence: CDR1 SQVTM, CDR2 ANQGSEA. Trimming cost V 6 bases and J 7 bases; bases outside gene matches: 8. This CDR3 has 12 amino acids. CDR3 sequence (DNA): TGCAGCGTCGCCTTAGGGGGCGCTGGCTACACCTTC. Its translation is CSVALGGAGYTF.

This clonotype has only a few counts. The chain recombines TRBV20-1 with TRBJ2-4; D ambiguous. V lost 0 bases and J 0 bases, leaving 9 bases between the germline ends. CDR1 and CDR2 (germline): DFQATT, SNEGSKA (reference sequence). The CDR3 totals 15 residues. The CDR3 region is CSARESDLAKNIQYF. CDR3 in DNA: TGCAGTGCTAGAGAGTCAGATCTAGCCAAAAACATTCAGTACTTC.

This clonotype was observed a few times. This chain links TRBV20-1 with TRBJ2-1, with TRBD2 matching 7 bases. CDR3 length equals 15 residues. The V gene's germline CDR1 is DFQATT and CDR2 SNEGSKA (reference sequence). V lost 6 bases to trimming and J lost 4 bases; unmatched junction nucleotides: 12. The CDR3, as DNA: TGCAGTGCCGTACCTAGCGGATTCAATTACAATGAGCAGTTCTTC. Residues: CSAVPSGFNYNEQFF.

J is TRBJ2-3 and V is TRBV10-3; 8 bases agree with TRBD2. CDR1 is ENHRY, CDR2 SYGVKD, per germline. The CDR3 has 15 amino acids. Germline trimming cut 6 bases from V and 6 bases from J; bases unmatched to any gene: 11. The CDR3 DNA follows: TGTGCCATCAGCGCCGGGACTAGAGACCCGGATACGCAGTATTTT. It yields the protein CAISAGTRDPDTQYF.

The CDR3 nucleotides read TGTGCCAGCAGCTACAGAGACTATCAGCCCCAGCATTTT. Translation: CASSYRDYQPQHF. The chain combines TRBV7-2 with TRBJ1-5; D ambiguous. The germline V and J ends were trimmed by 4 bases and 5 bases, with 9 bases remaining between them. The CDR3 consists of 13 residues. Germline CDR1 and CDR2: SGHTA and FQGNSA. Full variable domain (missing parts from reference TRBV7-2 and TRBJ1-5): GAGVSQSPSNKVTEKGKDVELRCDPISGHTALYWYRQSLGQGLEFLIYFQGNSAPDKSGLPSDRFSAERTGGSVSTLTIQRTQQEDSAVYLCASSYRDYQPQHFGDGTRLSIL.

This clonotype was seen a handful of times. The rearrangement links TRBV20-1 to TRBJ1-6; D ambiguous. The CDR3 is made up of 13 amino acids. V lost 3 bases and J 9 bases, leaving 12 bases between the germline ends. Germline values: CDR1 DFQATT, CDR2 SNEGSKA (reference sequence). DNA of the CDR3: TGCAGTGCTAGGGTGGCAGCGACTTCACCCCTCCACTTT. This sequence encodes CSARVAATSPLHF.

There are a few counts of this clonotype. The chain has TRBV4-2 and TRBJ2-3; 9 positions match TRBD2. Trimming removed 2 bases from V and 1 base from J; junction bases left unmatched: 7. This CDR3 contains 17 residues. The germline V gene encodes CDR1 LGHNA and CDR2 YNFKEQ. The CDR3 DNA reads as TGTGCCAGCAGCCAACCTACAGCGGGGGGTGGCACAGATACGCAGTATTTT. This codes for CASSQPTAGGGTDTQYF.

This chain links TRBV4-3 with TRBJ2-1; perhaps TRBD2 as D (6 bases). Germline CDR1 reads LGHNA; CDR2 reads YSLEER. The V end lost 2 bases, the J end lost 3 bases, and 14 bases lay between the germline ends. The CDR3 runs to 16 residues. CDR3 DNA: TGCGCCAGCAGCCAATCCGCTAACGGGGGCTACAATGAGCAGTTCTTC. Amino acids: CASSQSANGGYNEQFF.

This chain links TRBV12-3 or TRBV12-4 with TRBJ2-3; 10 bases align to TRBD2. V shed 7 bases, J shed 4 bases, and the junction held 8 bases outside the gene matches. CDR3 length: 15 residues. CDR3 region: CASKEPSGRADTQYF. Here the CDR3 DNA reads TGTGCCAGCAAAGAACCTAGCGGGAGAGCAGATACGCAGTATTTT.

In this sample, this clonotype turned up a few times. The V and J genes are TRBV5-6 and TRBJ2-1, with D possibly being TRBD1 (6 bases). The CDR3 has 15 residues. V lost 3 bases to trimming and J lost 4 bases, with 14 bases between them. Germline CDR1 is SGHDT and CDR2 is YYEEEE. CDR3 residues: CASSSPRGGYNEQFF. The CDR3 DNA is TGTGCCAGCAGCTCCCCTCGAGGGGGATACAATGAGCAGTTCTTC.

The V call is TRBV25-1, the J call TRBJ2-1; D might be TRBD2 (6 bases). CDR1 and CDR2 (germline): MGHDK, SYGVNS. Trimming took 3 bases from V and 8 from J, leaving 14 bases between them. This CDR3 has 14 amino acids. The CDR3 is CASSDLNGGDEQFF. CDR3 nucleotides: TGTGCCAGCAGTGATTTAAACGGGGGTGATGAGCAGTTCTTC.

This clonotype was detected once. The V call is TRBV12-3 or TRBV12-4, the J call TRBJ2-1, with a possible D match to TRBD2 (5 bases). V dropped 4 bases and J dropped 8 bases, with 6 bases sitting between them. The length of the CDR3 is 11 residues. The CDR3 nucleotides are TGTGCCAGCAGTTGGGAGTATGAGCAGTTCTTC. Its protein product is CASSWEYEQFF.